The source of this TCR beta chain is a study of OX40 agonist ivuxolimab in advanced cancers. This CDR3 is 15 amino acids long. CDR1 is LNHNV, CDR2 YYDKDF, per germline (reference sequence). J lost 4 bases, V lost 5 bases, and 10 bases had no gene match. The table came from immunoSEQ multiplex PCR; TCRdb's copy has only in-frame clones and leaves some out. The table includes about 13,000 clones, approximately 87% detected once. V and J are TRBV15 and TRBJ1-2, with 7 bases matching TRBD1. This clonotype was obtained from an adult with an advanced solid tumor such as melanoma, head and neck, liver or kidney cancer. The sequencing used CD4+ or CD8+ T cells sorted from blood, collected in a trial of the OX40 agonist ivuxolimab. DNA for the CDR3: TGTGCCACCAGCGGTATCGCCGGGACAGCCTATGGCTACACCTTC. Residues: CATSGIAGTAYGYTF.